The 3 T cell receptor beta chains in this list originate from one sample, sequenced in a study of T cells in Graves' hyperthyroidism and ophthalmopathy. Amplified TCR beta CDR3 regions came from RNA transcripts. First-round RT-PCR with HTBI primers amplified the TCR CDR3 region. TCRdb re-derived calls from the multiplex PCR reads in MiXCR, one entry per CDR3 protein. The sample lists fewer than 700,000 distinct CDR3 sequences; under 20% were seen once. The source material was blood. These receptors were taken from a woman aged 18-30 years with Graves' ophthalmopathy.

This clonotype was recorded many times. The V and J genes are TRBV24-1 and TRBJ2-5; 9 bases match TRBD1. Unmatched junction bases numbered 5, after V lost 4 bases and J lost 3 bases. Germline CDR1 reads KGHDR; CDR2 reads SFDVKD. The length of the CDR3 is 15 residues. The CDR3 bases are TGTGCCACCAGTGACCCGGGACAGGGAAAAGAGACCCAGTACTTC. Its translation: CATSDPGQGKETQYF.

In its sample, this clonotype was seen a few times. This chain uses TRBV6-5 with TRBJ2-5; 13 bases agree with TRBD2. V shed 2 bases and J 5 bases; nucleotides not matched to a gene: 11. Germline V gives CDR1 MNHEY, CDR2 SVGAGI. This CDR3 region has 18 residues. Here the CDR3 DNA reads TGTGCCAGCAGTTACGGGACTAGCGGGATCTCCGTTCTGGAGACCCAGTACTTC. Translation: CASSYGTSGISVLETQYF.

This clonotype has at least ten counts. The chain employs TRBV6-2 or TRBV6-3 and TRBJ2-1, with TRBD1 identical over 11 bases. The CDR3 has 14 residues. Germline V gene sequence: CDR1 MNHEY, CDR2 SVGEGT. V shed 6 bases and J 8 bases; nucleotides not matched to a gene: 6. The CDR3 is CASRRGTGGDEQFF. CDR3 nucleotide sequence: TGTGCCAGCAGACGAGGGACAGGGGGGGATGAGCAGTTCTTC.